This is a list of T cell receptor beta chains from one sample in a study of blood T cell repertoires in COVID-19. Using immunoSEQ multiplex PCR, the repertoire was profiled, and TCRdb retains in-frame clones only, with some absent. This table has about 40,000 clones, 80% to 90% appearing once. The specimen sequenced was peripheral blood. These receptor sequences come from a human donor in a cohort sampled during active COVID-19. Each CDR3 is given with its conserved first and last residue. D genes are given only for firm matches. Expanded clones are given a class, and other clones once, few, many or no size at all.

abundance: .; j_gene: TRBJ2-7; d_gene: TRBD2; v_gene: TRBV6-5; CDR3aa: CASSYKAGGHYEQYF; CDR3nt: TGTGCCAGCAGTTACAAAGCGGGGGGGCACTACGAGCAGTACTTC
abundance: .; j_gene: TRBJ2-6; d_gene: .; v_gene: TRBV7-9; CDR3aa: CASSSSQASGANVLTF; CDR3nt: TGTGCCAGCAGCTCCTCCCAGGCCTCTGGGGCCAACGTCCTGACTTTC
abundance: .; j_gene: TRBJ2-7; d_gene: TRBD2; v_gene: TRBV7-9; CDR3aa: CASSLAGQRGSLEQYF; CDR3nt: TGTGCCAGCAGCTTAGCGGGCCAGCGGGGATCCCTCGAGCAGTACTTC
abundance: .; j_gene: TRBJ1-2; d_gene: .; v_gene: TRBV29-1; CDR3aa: CSVVTGRNYGYTF; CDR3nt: TGCAGCGTTGTTACAGGGCGGAACTATGGCTACACCTTC
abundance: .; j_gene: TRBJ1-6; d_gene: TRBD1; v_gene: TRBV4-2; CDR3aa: CASSQRQGEYNSPLHF; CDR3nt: TGTGCCAGCAGCCAGCGACAGGGGGAATATAATTCACCCCTCCACTTT
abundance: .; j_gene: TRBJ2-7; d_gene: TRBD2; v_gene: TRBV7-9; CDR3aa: CASSPTSGPYEQYF; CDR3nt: TGTGCCAGCAGCCCCACTAGCGGGCCCTACGAGCAGTACTTC
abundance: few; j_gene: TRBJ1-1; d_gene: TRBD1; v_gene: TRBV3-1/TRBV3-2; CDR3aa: CASSQDLNRGWNTEAFF; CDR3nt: TGTGCCAGCAGCCAAGATCTGAACAGGGGGTGGAACACTGAAGCTTTCTTT
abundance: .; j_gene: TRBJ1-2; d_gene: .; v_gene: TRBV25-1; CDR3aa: CASSVQDFYGYTF; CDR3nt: TGTGCCAGCAGTGTACAGGATTTCTATGGCTACACCTTC
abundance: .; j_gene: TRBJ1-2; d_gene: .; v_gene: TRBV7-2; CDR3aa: CASSPHTAGVGANYGYTF; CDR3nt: TGTGCCAGCAGCCCCCACACGGCCGGGGTTGGGGCTAACTATGGCTACACCTTC
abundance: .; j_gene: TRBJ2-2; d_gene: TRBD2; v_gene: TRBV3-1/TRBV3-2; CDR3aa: CASSRLAGAVGGELFF; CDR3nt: TGTGCCAGCAGCCGACTAGCGGGAGCGGTGGGCGGGGAGCTGTTTTTT
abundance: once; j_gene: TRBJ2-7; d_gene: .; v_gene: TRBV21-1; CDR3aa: CASSKAPGRTCYEQYF; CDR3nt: TGTGCCAGCAGCAAAGCTCCGGGGAGAACTTGCTACGAGCAGTACTTC
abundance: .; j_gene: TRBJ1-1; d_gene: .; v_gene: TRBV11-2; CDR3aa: CASSLSRTGGTEAFF; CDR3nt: TGTGCCAGCAGCCTCTCAAGGACGGGAGGCACTGAAGCTTTCTTT
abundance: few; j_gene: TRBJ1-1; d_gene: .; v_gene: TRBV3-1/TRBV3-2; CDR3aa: CASSQGVTEAFF; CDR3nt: TGTGCCAGCAGCCAAGGCGTCACTGAAGCTTTCTTT
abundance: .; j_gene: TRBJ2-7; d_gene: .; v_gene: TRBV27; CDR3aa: CASSFPSRGGEQYF; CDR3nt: TGTGCCAGCAGTTTTCCTTCCAGGGGTGGCGAGCAGTACTTC
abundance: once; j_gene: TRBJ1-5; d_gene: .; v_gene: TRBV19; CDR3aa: CASSTPSGRGGSNQPQHF; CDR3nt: TGTGCCAGTAGTACCCCAAGCGGTAGGGGGGGAAGCAATCAGCCCCAGCATTTT
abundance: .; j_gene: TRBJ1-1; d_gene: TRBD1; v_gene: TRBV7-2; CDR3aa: CASRPTGEPEAFF; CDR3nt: TGTGCCAGCAGGCCTACAGGGGAACCTGAAGCTTTCTTT
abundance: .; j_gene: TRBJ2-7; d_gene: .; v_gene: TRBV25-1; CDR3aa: CASSDPGSLYEQYF; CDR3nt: TGTGCCAGCAGTGACCCAGGTTCTCTCTACGAGCAGTACTTC
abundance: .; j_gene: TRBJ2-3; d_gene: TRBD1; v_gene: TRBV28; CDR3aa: CASRPDRVGTDTQYF; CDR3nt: TGTGCCAGCAGGCCCGACAGGGTAGGCACAGATACGCAGTATTTT
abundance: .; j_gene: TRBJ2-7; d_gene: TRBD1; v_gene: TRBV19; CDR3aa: CASSKQGATGEQYF; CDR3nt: TGTGCCAGTAGTAAACAGGGGGCGACGGGAGAGCAGTACTTC
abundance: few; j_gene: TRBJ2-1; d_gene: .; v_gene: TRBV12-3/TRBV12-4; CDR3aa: CASSPRLGFEQFF; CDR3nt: TGTGCCAGCAGTCCCAGACTAGGTTTTGAGCAGTTCTTC
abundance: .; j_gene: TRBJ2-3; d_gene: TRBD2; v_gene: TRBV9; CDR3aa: CASSVSLAGGTDTQYF; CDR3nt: TGTGCCAGCAGCGTAAGTCTCGCGGGGGGTACAGATACGCAGTATTTT
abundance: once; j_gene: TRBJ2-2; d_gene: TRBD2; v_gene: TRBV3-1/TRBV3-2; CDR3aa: CASSSISLAGVAGELFF; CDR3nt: TGTGCCAGCAGCAGTATTAGTTTGGCGGGAGTAGCCGGGGAGCTGTTTTTT
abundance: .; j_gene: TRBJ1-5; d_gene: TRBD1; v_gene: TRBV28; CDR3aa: CASSVPTGDRNRNQPQHF; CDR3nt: TGTGCCAGCAGTGTACCGACAGGGGACCGTAATAGGAATCAGCCCCAGCATTTT
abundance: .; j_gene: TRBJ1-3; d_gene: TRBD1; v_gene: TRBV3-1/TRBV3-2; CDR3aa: CASSQNRQGLGGNTIYF; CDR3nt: TGTGCCAGCAGCCAAAACCGACAGGGGCTCGGGGGAAACACCATATATTTT
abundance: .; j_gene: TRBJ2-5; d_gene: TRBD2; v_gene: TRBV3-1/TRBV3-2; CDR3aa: CASSPSGGGETQYF; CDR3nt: TGTGCCAGCAGCCCTAGCGGGGGGGGAGAGACCCAGTACTTC
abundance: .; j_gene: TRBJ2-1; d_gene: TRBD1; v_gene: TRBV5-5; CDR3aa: CASSPGTGMSEQFF; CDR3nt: TGTGCCAGCAGCCCAGGGACAGGGATGAGTGAGCAGTTCTTC
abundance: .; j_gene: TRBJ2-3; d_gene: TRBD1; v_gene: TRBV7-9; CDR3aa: CASSLATGGTDTQYF; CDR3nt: TGTGCCAGCAGCTTAGCGACAGGGGGCACAGATACGCAGTATTTT
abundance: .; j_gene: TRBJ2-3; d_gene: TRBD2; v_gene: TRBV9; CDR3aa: CASAWTSGNSDTQYF; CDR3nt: TGTGCCAGCGCATGGACTAGCGGGAATTCAGATACGCAGTATTTT
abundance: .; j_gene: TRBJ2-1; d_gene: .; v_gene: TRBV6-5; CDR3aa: CASEGAARTEQFF; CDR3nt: TGTGCCAGCGAGGGAGCGGCCAGGACGGAGCAGTTCTTC
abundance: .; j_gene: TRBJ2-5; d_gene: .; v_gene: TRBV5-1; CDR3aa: CASSPVAYQETQYF; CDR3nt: TGCGCCAGCAGCCCGGTCGCGTACCAAGAGACCCAGTACTTC
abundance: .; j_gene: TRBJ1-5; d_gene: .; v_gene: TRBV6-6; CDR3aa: CASSYSSRGNQPQHF; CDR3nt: TGTGCCAGCAGTTACTCGTCCAGGGGCAATCAGCCCCAGCATTTT
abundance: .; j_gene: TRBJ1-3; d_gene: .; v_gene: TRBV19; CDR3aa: CASSITGGGPSGNTIYF; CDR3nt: TGTGCCAGTAGTATAACGGGGGGGGGCCCCTCTGGAAACACCATATATTTT
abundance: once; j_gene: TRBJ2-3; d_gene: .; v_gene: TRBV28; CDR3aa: CASSLAGQPRGTDTQYF; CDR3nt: TGTGCCAGCAGTTTGGCCGGACAGCCCAGGGGCACAGATACGCAGTATTTT
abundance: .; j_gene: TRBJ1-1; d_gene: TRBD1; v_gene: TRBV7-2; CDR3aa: CASSLTGGTTEAFF; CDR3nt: TGTGCCAGCAGCTTGACAGGGGGCACCACTGAAGCTTTCTTT
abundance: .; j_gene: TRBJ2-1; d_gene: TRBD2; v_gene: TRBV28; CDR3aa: CASSSRLEREDLTTYNEQFF; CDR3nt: TGTGCCAGCAGTTCAAGGCTCGAGCGGGAGGACCTAACAACCTACAATGAGCAGTTCTTC
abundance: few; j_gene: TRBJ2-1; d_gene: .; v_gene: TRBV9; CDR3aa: CASSVAGGTGNEQFF; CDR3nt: TGTGCCAGCAGCGTAGCCGGGGGAACGGGGAATGAGCAGTTCTTC
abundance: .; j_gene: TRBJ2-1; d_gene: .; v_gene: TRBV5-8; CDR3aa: CASSLEGSSYNEQFF; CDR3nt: TGTGCCAGCAGCTTAGAGGGAAGCTCCTACAATGAGCAGTTCTTC
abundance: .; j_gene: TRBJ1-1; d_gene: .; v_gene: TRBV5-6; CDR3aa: CASSYRAVGTEAFF; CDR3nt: TGTGCCAGCAGCTACAGGGCGGTTGGCACTGAAGCTTTCTTT
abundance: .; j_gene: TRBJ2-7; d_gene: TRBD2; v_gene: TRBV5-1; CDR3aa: CASSLVAGSYEQYF; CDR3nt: TGCGCCAGCAGCTTGGTAGCGGGGAGCTACGAGCAGTACTTC
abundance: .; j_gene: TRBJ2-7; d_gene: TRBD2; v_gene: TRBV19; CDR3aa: CATALSGSFSYEQYF; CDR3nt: TGTGCCACCGCACTTAGCGGGAGTTTCTCCTACGAGCAGTACTTC
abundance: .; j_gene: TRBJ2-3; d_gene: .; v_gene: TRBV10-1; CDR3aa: CASSTGTDTQYF; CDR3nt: TGCGCCAGCAGCACAGGCACAGATACGCAGTATTTT
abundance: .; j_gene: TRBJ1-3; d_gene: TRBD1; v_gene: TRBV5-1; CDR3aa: CASSHDGTEGNTIYF; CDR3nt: TGCGCCAGCAGCCACGATGGGACAGAAGGAAACACCATATATTTT
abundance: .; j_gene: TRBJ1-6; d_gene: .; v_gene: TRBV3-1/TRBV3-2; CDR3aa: CASSQMQGHSPLHF; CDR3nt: TGTGCCAGCAGCCAAATGCAGGGCCATTCACCCCTCCACTTT
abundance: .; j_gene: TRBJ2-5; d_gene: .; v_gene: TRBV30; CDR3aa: CAWSFGGDQETQYF; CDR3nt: TGTGCCTGGAGTTTTGGCGGGGACCAAGAGACCCAGTACTTC
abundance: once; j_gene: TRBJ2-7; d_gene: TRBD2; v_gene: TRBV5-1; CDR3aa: CASSLRPTSGRAVGNEQYF; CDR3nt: TGCGCCAGCAGCTTGCGTCCGACTAGCGGGAGGGCCGTCGGGAACGAGCAGTACTTC
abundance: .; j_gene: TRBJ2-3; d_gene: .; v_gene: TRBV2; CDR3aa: CASNGEITDTQYF; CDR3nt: TGTGCCAGCAACGGAGAGATCACAGATACGCAGTATTTT
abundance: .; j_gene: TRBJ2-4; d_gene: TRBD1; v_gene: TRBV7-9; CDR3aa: CASSLGGQGQNIQYF; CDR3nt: TGTGCCAGCAGCTTAGGAGGACAGGGCCAAAACATTCAGTACTTC